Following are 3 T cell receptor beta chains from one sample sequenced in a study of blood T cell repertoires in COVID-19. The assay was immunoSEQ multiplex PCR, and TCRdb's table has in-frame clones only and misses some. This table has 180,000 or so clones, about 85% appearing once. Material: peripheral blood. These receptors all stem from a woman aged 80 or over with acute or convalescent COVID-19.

The CDR3 coding sequence is TGTGCCAGCAGTCATCACAGCAGGAACACTGAAGCTTTCTTT. The encoded protein is CASSHHSRNTEAFF. This chain uses TRBV27 with TRBJ1-1; D remains unclear. The V end lost 5 bases, the J end lost 1 base, and 11 bases lay between the germline ends. The CDR3 covers 14 residues. CDR1 MNHEY and CDR2 SMNVEV come from the germline V gene (reference sequence).

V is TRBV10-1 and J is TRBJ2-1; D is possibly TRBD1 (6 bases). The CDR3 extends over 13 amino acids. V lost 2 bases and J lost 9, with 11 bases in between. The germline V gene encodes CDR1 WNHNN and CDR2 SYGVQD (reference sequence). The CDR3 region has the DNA TGCGCCAGCAGTGAGCCCCCCAGGGGTGAGCAGTTCTTC. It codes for CASSEPPRGEQFF.

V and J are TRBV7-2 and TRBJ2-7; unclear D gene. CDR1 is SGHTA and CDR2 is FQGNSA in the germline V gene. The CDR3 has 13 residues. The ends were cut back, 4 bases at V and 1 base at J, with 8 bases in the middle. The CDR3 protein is CASSSRVSYEQYF. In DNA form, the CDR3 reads TGTGCCAGCAGCTCACGGGTTTCCTACGAGCAGTACTTC.